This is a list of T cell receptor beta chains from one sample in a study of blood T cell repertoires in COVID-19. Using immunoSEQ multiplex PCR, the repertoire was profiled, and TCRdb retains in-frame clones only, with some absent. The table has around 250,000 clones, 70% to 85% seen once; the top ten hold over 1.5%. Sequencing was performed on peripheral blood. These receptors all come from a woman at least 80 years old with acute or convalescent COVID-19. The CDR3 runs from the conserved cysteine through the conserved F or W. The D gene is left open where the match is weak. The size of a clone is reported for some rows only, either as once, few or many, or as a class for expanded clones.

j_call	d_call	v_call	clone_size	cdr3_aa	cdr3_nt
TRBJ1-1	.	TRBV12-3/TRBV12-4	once	CASSAKPNTEAFF	TGTGCCAGCAGTGCCAAGCCGAACACTGAAGCTTTCTTT
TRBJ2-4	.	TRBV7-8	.	CASSFLGRLNIQYF	TGTGCCAGCAGCTTTCTCGGGAGATTGAACATTCAGTACTTC
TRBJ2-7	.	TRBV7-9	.	CASSLAEGIGYEQYF	TGTGCCAGCAGCTTAGCGGAGGGGATTGGCTACGAGCAGTACTTC
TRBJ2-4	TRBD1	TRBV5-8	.	CASSHHRTGKNIQYF	TGTGCCAGCAGCCACCACCGGACAGGGAAAAACATTCAGTACTTC
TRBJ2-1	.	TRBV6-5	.	CASSYSLGAGGNEQFF	TGTGCCAGCAGTTACAGTCTGGGGGCAGGTGGCAATGAGCAGTTCTTC
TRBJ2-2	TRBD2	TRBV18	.	CASSPWASGTGELFF	TGTGCCAGCTCACCCTGGGCTAGCGGGACCGGGGAGCTGTTTTTT
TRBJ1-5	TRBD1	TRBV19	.	CASSGRDSFSFDSNQPQHF	TGTGCCAGTAGTGGACGGGACAGCTTCTCTTTCGATAGCAATCAGCCCCAGCATTTT
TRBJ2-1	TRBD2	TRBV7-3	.	CASSSPGLAGNEQFF	TGTGCCAGCAGCTCGCCGGGACTAGCGGGGAATGAGCAGTTCTTC
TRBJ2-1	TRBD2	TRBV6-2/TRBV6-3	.	CASSLLAGRHEQFF	TGTGCCAGCAGTTTACTAGCGGGAAGGCATGAGCAGTTCTTC
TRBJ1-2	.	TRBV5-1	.	CASSLGPGNYGYTF	TGCGCCAGCAGCTTGGGCCCAGGGAACTATGGCTACACCTTC
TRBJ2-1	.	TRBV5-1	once	CASSPGDRDFLFF	TGCGCCAGCAGCCCAGGTGACCGGGACTTCCTGTTCTTC
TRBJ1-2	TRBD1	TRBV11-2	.	CASSPRTGRTTNYGYTF	TGTGCCAGCAGCCCTCGGACAGGCCGAACTACCAACTATGGCTACACCTTC
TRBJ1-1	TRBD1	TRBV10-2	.	CASRDRANTEAFF	TGCGCCAGCAGAGACAGGGCGAACACTGAAGCTTTCTTT
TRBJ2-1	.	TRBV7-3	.	CASSLTLSNEQFF	TGTGCCAGCAGCTTAACTCTGTCCAATGAGCAGTTCTTC
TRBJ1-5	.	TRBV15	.	CATSRDRPAGGQPQHF	TGTGCCACCAGCAGAGATCGTCCAGCGGGGGGGCAGCCCCAGCATTTT
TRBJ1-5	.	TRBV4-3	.	CASSQDSQGNQPQHF	TGCGCCAGCAGCCAAGATAGCCAGGGTAATCAGCCCCAGCATTTT